This TCR beta chain emerged from a study of cytomegalovirus exposure and HLA in healthy donors. The germline CDR1 and CDR2 sequences are SGHNT and YENEEA. This CDR3 has 16 amino acids. Trimming took 6 bases from V and 4 from J; bases not matched to a gene: 14. The PCR had 60 Vbeta and 13 Jbeta primers. Measured with immunoSEQ multiplex PCR; TCRdb has only the in-frame clones, and not every one. Of about 150,000 clones listed, around 90% are singletons. Study-wide results and limits: Reports indicate that TCR beta sequences accurately predicted the HLA-A and HLA-B alleles of most subjects. Likely technical artifact: a cluster of highly shared sequence variants. TCR beta chain V- and J-gene trimming was linked, in a later analysis, to a missense variant in DCLRE1C. It was only CMV serostatus that was available as immune exposure information.

A note on this clone: Antigen specificity is unknown.

V gene TRBV11-3 combines with J gene TRBJ2-7, with 8 positions matching TRBD1. This TCR derives from a middle-aged woman in good health and CMV-seronegative. Sample: PBMCs. CDR3 coding DNA: TGTGCCAGCAGATTCGGCAGGGGGCGCGGTGGGTACGAGCAGTACTTC. Residues: CASRFGRGRGGYEQYF. The whole variable domain, filled in from reference TRBV11-3 and TRBJ2-7, reads EAGVVQSPRYKIIEKKQPVAFWCNPISGHNTLYWYLQNLGQGPELLIRYENEEAVDDSQLPKDRFSAERLKGVDSTLKIQPAELGDSAVYLCASRFGRGRGGYEQYFGPGTRLTVT.